A selection of T cell receptor beta chains follows, all from one sample in a study of blood T cell repertoires in COVID-19. Clones were sequenced by immunoSEQ multiplex PCR, and TCRdb holds only the in-frame ones, with some missing. The sample consists of some 120,000 clones, roughly 86% of them appearing once. The specimen was peripheral blood. Receptor source: a woman aged 55-69 years with acute or convalescent COVID-19. Both conserved end residues are part of each CDR3. A D gene is named only where the DNA matches it firmly. A clone size is listed for some rows: how often the clone was seen (once, few, many), or a class if it is expanded.

d_gene	v_gene	j_gene	abundance	CDR3nt	CDR3aa
NA	TRBV21-1	TRBJ2-1	NA	TGTGCCAGCAGCAAAGAAGAGACTTATAACAATGAGCAGTTCTTC	CASSKEETYNNEQFF
NA	TRBV5-8	TRBJ2-1	few	TGTGCCAGCAGCTTGGAGGCAGGGAGGGGGTACAATGAGCAGTTCTTC	CASSLEAGRGYNEQFF
TRBD2	TRBV5-1	TRBJ2-1	NA	TGCGCCAGCAGCCTGGGACTAGCGGGAGAAGGTCCGTTCTTC	CASSLGLAGEGPFF
NA	TRBV4-1	TRBJ1-5	NA	TGCGCCAGCAGCCAAGATCCAGGGGCCCCCAATCAGCCCCAGCATTTT	CASSQDPGAPNQPQHF
NA	TRBV13	TRBJ2-4	NA	TGTGCCAGCAGCTTATCTAAGGGGTCTGTAACCAAAAACATTCAGTACTTC	CASSLSKGSVTKNIQYF
NA	TRBV21-1	TRBJ1-4	NA	TGTGCCAGCAGCTGCAGAGACAGAGAGATGGATTCTAATGAAAAACTGTTTTTT	CASSCRDREMDSNEKLFF
NA	TRBV19	TRBJ1-1	NA	TGTGCCAGTAGTGGCTCTCAGGGACGCGGGGACACTGAAGCTTTCTTT	CASSGSQGRGDTEAFF
NA	TRBV13	TRBJ2-3	NA	TGTGCCAGCAGGTCCGGGACAATAACAGATACGCAGTATTTT	CASRSGTITDTQYF
TRBD1	TRBV2	TRBJ1-5	once	TGTGCCAGCAGGCTCGGGACAGATTATAGCAATCAGCCCCAGCATTTT	CASRLGTDYSNQPQHF
TRBD1	TRBV2	TRBJ1-3	NA	TGTGCCAGCAGCCAGGGGGTAGGAAACACCATATATTTT	CASSQGVGNTIYF
NA	TRBV10-3	TRBJ1-1	few	TGTGCCATCAGTGAAGAGATCCTCACTAACACTGAAGCTTTCTTT	CAISEEILTNTEAFF
NA	TRBV7-9	TRBJ2-1	once	TGTGCCAGCAGCCGTAGCGGAACCACCTACAATGAGCAGTTCTTC	CASSRSGTTYNEQFF
NA	TRBV30	TRBJ1-4	NA	TGTGCCTGGAGTGGGCAGGGAATTGAAAAACTGTTTTTT	CAWSGQGIEKLFF
NA	TRBV11-3	TRBJ2-1	NA	TGTGCCAGCAGCTTTCTCCAGGGTGAGCAGTTCTTC	CASSFLQGEQFF
TRBD2	TRBV9	TRBJ2-5	NA	TGTGCCAGCAGCGTAGGACTAGCGGGAGGGCCCGGAGAGACCCAGTACTTC	CASSVGLAGGPGETQYF
NA	TRBV29-1	TRBJ1-1	NA	TGCAGCGTTGAGCAGGCCCGGATCAACACTGAAGCTTTCTTT	CSVEQARINTEAFF
TRBD1	TRBV19	TRBJ2-2	once	TGTGCCAGTAGGGGGGACAGCCTAACCGGGGAGCTGTTTTTT	CASRGDSLTGELFF
NA	TRBV19	TRBJ1-2	NA	TGTGCCAGTAGCACCACAGGGCCACGCAACTATGGCTACACCTTC	CASSTTGPRNYGYTF
TRBD1	TRBV6-5	TRBJ2-5	NA	TGTGCCAGCAGTTACTGGGGACAGGGAGTAGAGACCCAGTACTTC	CASSYWGQGVETQYF
NA	TRBV30	TRBJ1-6	once	TGTGCCTGGGTCTCGGGAGGGAGTAATTCACCCCTCCACTTT	CAWVSGGSNSPLHF
TRBD1	TRBV2	TRBJ1-1	NA	TGTGCCAGCAACCCGGGACAGATGAACACTGAAGCTTTCTTT	CASNPGQMNTEAFF
TRBD1	TRBV5-1	TRBJ1-2	NA	TGCGCCAGCAGCGAACAGGGGGCGCAGAAGATTGGTGGCTACACCTTC	CASSEQGAQKIGGYTF